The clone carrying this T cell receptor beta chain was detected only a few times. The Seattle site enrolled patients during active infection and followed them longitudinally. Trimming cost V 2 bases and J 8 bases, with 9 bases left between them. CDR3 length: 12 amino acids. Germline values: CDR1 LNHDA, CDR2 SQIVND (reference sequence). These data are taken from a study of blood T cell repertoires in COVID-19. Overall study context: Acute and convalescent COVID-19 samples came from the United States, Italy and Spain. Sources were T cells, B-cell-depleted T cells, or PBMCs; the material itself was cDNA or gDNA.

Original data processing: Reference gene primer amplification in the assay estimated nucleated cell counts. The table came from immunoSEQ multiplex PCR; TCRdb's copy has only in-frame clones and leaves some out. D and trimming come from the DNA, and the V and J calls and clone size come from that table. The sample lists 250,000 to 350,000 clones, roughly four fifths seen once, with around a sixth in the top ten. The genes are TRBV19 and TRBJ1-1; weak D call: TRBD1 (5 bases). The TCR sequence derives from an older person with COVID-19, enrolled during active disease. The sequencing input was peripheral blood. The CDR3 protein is CASSIRKGEAFF. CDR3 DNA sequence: TGTGCCAGTAGTATAAGAAAGGGGGAAGCTTTCTTT.